The T cell receptor beta chain under discussion was sequenced for a study of identical twins (dated by TCRdb to about 2016). As for the study more broadly: To test whether fetal clonotypes persist, the study used deep sequencing on TCR alpha and beta repertoires from monozygotic twins, unrelated adults of various ages, and cord blood. To rule out contamination, the twin experiments were replicated at different times with different library preparation protocols. Broad study findings and their caveats: Zero-insertion analyses could be partly confounded by invariant T cells such as MAIT and iNKT, though diverse VJ usage argued against such confounding for most clonotypes. Conclusions relied on cross-sectional statistical analysis, since the same donors could not be followed over many years. Recombination models systematically underestimated out-of-frame TCR alpha sharing in monozygotic twins but agreed with sharing between unrelated individuals. A weaker excess of twin sharing was found in beta out-of-frame sequences because the signal-to-noise ratio was lowered by fewer shared sequences. Fewer insertions were carried by abundant cord blood beta clonotypes, a similar but weaker trend appeared in young adult naive repertoires, and no such trend appeared in memory repertoires. Compared with coincidental sharing between unrelated individuals, out-of-frame TCR alpha sequences shared between twins had an excess of sequences with low generation probability.

The CDR3 has 15 amino acids, counting the end cysteine and phenylalanine. Only CDR3 DNA remains: 45 bases, in frame from the first base. The germline V gene encodes CDR1 SGHTA and CDR2 FQGNSA. Trimming costs V 3 bases and J 0 bases, and their ends lie 12 bases apart. Remarks on this clonotype: This clone's antigen is unknown. Base qualities are not provided; no much larger clone lies one nucleotide away.

The receptor library was made with 5' RACE. For sequencing, an Illumina HiSeq 2000 was employed. A universal primer binding site was introduced by template switching, and a unique molecular identifier was present in the final cDNA, enabling accurate counting of TCR cDNA molecules. Specific primers in the conserved constant-segment region were used to synthesize first-strand cDNA for TCR alpha and beta chains. Each cDNA library was double barcoded, with a SMART-Mk sample barcode plus Illumina barcodes, to control for contamination. TruSeq adapter sequences, together with Illumina sample barcodes, were added in two successive PCR steps. TCR alpha and beta cDNA libraries were sequenced on the Illumina HiSeq platform with custom primers. For the original study's pipeline: MiGEC was used to process raw reads and extract unique molecular identifiers, and MiXCR was used to find CDR3 positions. For each individual, recombination models were inferred using an EM algorithm with the repgenHMM and IGoR tools. Shared clonotype analysis was performed with the tcR package in R, normalizing sharing by the product of cloneset sizes. To study raw recombination without the effects of thymic and clonal selection, out-of-frame nonproductive sequences were analyzed. TCRdb's own reprocessing of the public reads used fastp at Q25 and MiXCR and kept productive beta chains. Identical CDR3 proteins give one entry, which carries the most common genes and DNA. These V and J calls are TCRdb output, not the study's own analysis. The sample has 400,000 to 500,000 distinct CDR3 sequences on record, under 20% of them singletons. Clones ranked in the top ten supply less than 15% of the sample.

All donors were healthy Caucasians. The researchers also sequenced three unrelated adults who were not twins: a male aged 18 to 29, a male aged 50 to 59, and a female aged 50 to 59. Using Miltenyi CD45RO+ enrichment and human naive T-cell isolation kits, memory (CD45RO+) and naive T cells were isolated from PBMC. Sequences were obtained from naive T cells sorted from blood. In the paper's terms, the cell subset or site label means: cells isolated with a human naive T-cell isolation kit. Rearrangement joined TRBV7-2 to TRBJ2-7; there is no confident call for the D gene. The clonotype comes from a man between 50 and 59 years old in good health. The nucleotide sequence is TGTGCCAGCAGCTTGAAATTAGGGTTCTCCTACGAGCAGTACTTC. This is translated as CASSLKLGFSYEQYF. The reference TRBV7-2 and TRBJ2-7 proteins fill in what lies around the CDR3, so the full variable domain reads GAGVSQSPSNKVTEKGKDVELRCDPISGHTALYWYRQSLGQGLEFLIYFQGNSAPDKSGLPSDRFSAERTGGSVSTLTIQRTQQEDSAVYLCASSLKLGFSYEQYFGPGTRLTVT.